These 16 T cell receptor beta chains came from one sample sequenced in a study of T cells in Graves' hyperthyroidism and ophthalmopathy. Authors of the study amplified TCR beta CDR3 regions from RNA transcripts. When the TCR CDR3 underwent first-round RT-PCR, the HTBI primer set was used. TCRdb called the multiplex PCR reads again in MiXCR, with one record for every CDR3 protein. The sample consists of some 620,000 distinct CDR3 sequences, roughly 16% of them appearing once. The specimen sequenced was blood. The receptor source for this set is a woman aged 25 to 39 with Graves' hyperthyroidism.

This clonotype was seen a few times. The chain couples TRBV7-3 to TRBJ2-1; 8 positions match TRBD1. Unmatched junction bases numbered 12, after V lost 5 bases and J lost 6 bases. The CDR3 has 16 amino acids. Germline V CDR1 and CDR2: SGHTA, FQGTGA. CDR3 DNA: TGTGCCAGCAGCCAACAAGGACAGGGCTACAGCAATGAGCAGTTCTTC. It translates to CASSQQGQGYSNEQFF.

This clonotype came up many times. The chain joins TRBV28 to TRBJ1-4; 7 positions match TRBD1. J was trimmed by 8 bases and V by 7 bases; bases with no gene match: 7. The CDR3 runs to 13 residues. Germline V CDR1 and CDR2: MDHEN, SYDVKM. CDR3 residues: CASIHRDSEKLFF. The CDR3 DNA sequence: TGTGCCAGCATCCACCGGGACAGCGAAAAACTGTTTTTT. Variable domain in full (rest from reference TRBV28 and TRBJ1-4): DVKVTQSSRYLVKRTGEKVFLECVQDMDHENMFWYRQDPGLGLRLIYFSYDVKMKEKGDIPEGYSVSREKKERFSLILESASTNQTSMYLCASIHRDSEKLFFGSGTQLSVL.

Concerning this clonotype itself: A much larger clone differs from this one at a single base, so this may be a read error. The rearrangement uses TRBV6-5 and TRBJ2-2; D is unclear. The CDR3 covers 14 residues. Germline V gene data show CDR1 as MNHEY and CDR2 as SVGAGI. CDR3 amino acids: CAGSYDLSTGELFF. CDR3 bases: TGTGCCGGCAGTTACGACCTTAGTACCGGGGAGCTGTTTTTT.

This clonotype was counted ten times or more. The germline gene is not matched at one end of the junction; a read error may be the cause. The J gene is TRBJ1-2, the V gene TRBV5-1; 8 nucleotides match TRBD1. Germline-derived CDR1 and CDR2 are SGHRS and YFSETQ. This CDR3 comprises 13 residues. In nucleotides, the CDR3 is TGCGCCAGCAGCCCGACAGGGGAAGATGGGTACACCTTC. This codes for CASSPTGEDGYTF.

CDR3 residues: CASSDDRSSYNEQFF. The CDR3 nucleotides read TGTGCCAGCAGCGACGACAGAAGCTCCTACAATGAGCAGTTCTTC. This chain connects TRBV9 to TRBJ2-1; a weak D match, TRBD1 (5 bases). The germline V gene encodes CDR1 SGDLS and CDR2 YYNGEE. The ends were cut back, 3 bases at V and 0 bases at J, with 10 bases in the middle. The CDR3 length is 15 residues. The entire variable domain, with the rest obtained from reference TRBV9 and TRBJ2-1, is as follows: DSGVTQTPKHLITATGQRVTLRCSPRSGDLSVYWYQQSLDQGLQFLIQYYNGEERAKGNILERFSAQQFPDLHSELNLSSLELGDSALYFCASSDDRSSYNEQFFGPGTRLTVL.

This clonotype was seen a handful of times. The chain employs TRBV2 and TRBJ2-2; no clear D gene. The CDR3 runs 15 residues. The germline V gene has CDR1 SNHLY and CDR2 FYNNEI. With 2 bases removed from V and 0 bases from J, the gap between germline ends came to 7 bases. CDR3 region: CASSENSPNTGELFF. In nucleotides, the CDR3 is TGTGCCAGCAGTGAAAACAGTCCGAACACCGGGGAGCTGTTTTTT.

This clonotype was counted a few times. V is TRBV24-1 and J is TRBJ2-5; D may correspond to TRBD1 or TRBD2 (5 bases each). Germline V gene lookup returns CDR1 KGHDR and CDR2 SFDVKD. Trimming left V 3 bases short and J 10 bases short, with 20 bases between. CDR3 length: 15 amino acids. The CDR3 loop is CATSDKGVRDPIQYF. The CDR3 DNA reads TGTGCCACCAGTGATAAGGGCGTGAGGGACCCAATCCAGTACTTC.

This sequence joins TRBV6-2 or TRBV6-3 and TRBJ2-7, with D perhaps TRBD1 (6 bases). The CDR3 runs to 12 residues. Germline V CDR1 and CDR2: MNHEY, SVGEGT. V was trimmed by 9 bases and J by 2 bases, leaving 11 bases between them. The DNA for the CDR3 is TGTGCCAGTGACAGGAGTACCTACGAGCAGTACTTC. It encodes CASDRSTYEQYF.

This clonotype was seen a few times. The chain has TRBV15 and TRBJ2-6, with D hard to call. The V and J ends lost 0 bases and 3 bases respectively, with 9 bases between them. The length of the CDR3 is 16 residues. The germline gives CDR1 LNHNV, CDR2 YYDKDF (reference sequence). CDR3 in amino acids: CATSRDHWSGANVLTF. In DNA, the CDR3 is TGTGCCACCAGCAGAGATCACTGGAGTGGGGCCAACGTCCTGACTTTC.

This clonotype was seen many times. This chain uses TRBV3-1 with TRBJ1-1, with D perhaps matching TRBD1 (6 bases). The CDR3 totals 14 residues. Germline V gene data show CDR1 as LGHDT and CDR2 as YNNKEL (reference sequence). The V end lost 4 bases, the J end lost 6 bases, and 15 bases lay between the germline ends. In DNA, the CDR3 is TGTGCCAGCAGCCTAAGGACAGCCGGGGCTGAAGCTTTCTTT. Translation gives CASSLRTAGAEAFF.

Here the CDR3 reads CASSSVGGSGNTIYF. The DNA for the CDR3 is TGTGCCAGCTCAAGCGTCGGAGGCTCTGGAAACACCATATATTTT. The chain uses TRBV6-1 and TRBJ1-3; D is ambiguous. Looked up from germline, CDR1 is MNHNS and CDR2 is SASEGT. The CDR3 covers 15 residues. With 8 bases removed from V and 0 bases from J, the gap between germline ends came to 14 bases.

This clonotype was detected many times. The chain joins TRBV28 to TRBJ1-2; tentatively, D is TRBD1 (5 bases). CDR3 length: 15 residues. Germline CDR1 MDHEN, CDR2 SYDVKM. V was shortened by 5 bases and J by 1 base, with 14 bases between the two germline ends. The chain's CDR3 is CASSPGTGNNYGYTF. CDR3 sequence (DNA): TGTGCCAGCAGTCCCGGGACGGGAAATAACTATGGCTACACCTTC.

In this sample, this clonotype turned up many times. This rearrangement joins TRBV28 to TRBJ2-5, with D uncertain. CDR3 length: 14 residues. Germline V gene lookup returns CDR1 MDHEN and CDR2 SYDVKM. Trimming took 2 bases from V and 5 from J, leaving 12 bases between them. This CDR3 is CASSLRTQVETQYF. The CDR3 region has the DNA TGTGCCAGCAGTTTACGGACCCAGGTGGAGACCCAGTACTTC.

V is TRBV7-3 and J is TRBJ2-1, with a tentative D call TRBD1 (5 bases). V lost 5 bases and J lost 4, with 9 bases in between. Germline loops: CDR1 SGHTA, CDR2 FQGTGA. This CDR3 region has 13 residues. The CDR3 spells CASSGHQYNEQFF. CDR3 DNA sequence: TGTGCCAGCAGCGGACACCAATACAATGAGCAGTTCTTC.

This clonotype was observed at least ten times. V and J are TRBV11-2 and TRBJ2-7; D unclear. CDR3 size: 16 residues. Germline lookup yields CDR1 SGHAT and CDR2 FQNNGV. Between the trimmed V and J ends, which lost 5 bases and 0 bases, there was a span of 17 bases. DNA for the CDR3: TGTGCCAGCAGCGGATATGGACCGAGTAGCTCCTACGAGCAGTACTTC. Its protein is CASSGYGPSSSYEQYF.

The CDR3 bases are TGCAGTGCCGGGGGCAGGAGCGGTCTCACAGATACGCAGTATTTT. It yields the protein CSAGGRSGLTDTQYF. The chain employs TRBV20-1 and TRBJ2-3, with D perhaps given as TRBD1 or TRBD2 (6 bases each). The germline CDR1 and CDR2 sequences are DFQATT and SNEGSKA (reference sequence). The V end lost 6 bases, the J end lost 2 bases, and 18 bases lay between the germline ends. This CDR3 comprises 15 residues.